Below, 2 T cell receptor beta chains from the same sample are listed, as sequenced in a study of cytomegalovirus exposure and HLA in healthy donors. PCR was performed using 60 Vbeta and 13 Jbeta primers. Libraries were prepared by immunoSEQ multiplex PCR; TCRdb keeps only in-frame clonotypes and omits some of them. The sample records around 140,000 clones, over 70% being singletons. Sequencing was done on a sample of PBMCs. The receptors were gathered from a woman under 30 in good health and CMV-seronegative.

This chain links TRBV25-1 with TRBJ2-3; 10 bases are shared with TRBD1. The length of the CDR3 is 18 residues. The trim removed 3 bases at V and 5 bases at J, leaving 14 bases unmatched. CDR1 MGHDK and CDR2 SYGVNS come from the germline V gene. CDR3 sequence reads: CASSDPTAGTGVRDTQYF. The CDR3 DNA is TGTGCCAGCAGTGACCCTACGGCCGGGACAGGGGTTAGAGATACGCAGTATTTT.

The chain links TRBV6-1 to TRBJ2-5; TRBD2 aligns across 8 bases. Matching the DNA end better, TRBJ2-7 makes the J call doubtful. Germline values: CDR1 MNHNS, CDR2 SASEGT. The CDR3 is made up of 15 amino acids. CDR3 nucleotide sequence: TGTGCCACCCGAAAGGGGCGGGAGGCATCCTACGAGCAGTACTTC. Translated, it gives CATRKGREASYEQYF.